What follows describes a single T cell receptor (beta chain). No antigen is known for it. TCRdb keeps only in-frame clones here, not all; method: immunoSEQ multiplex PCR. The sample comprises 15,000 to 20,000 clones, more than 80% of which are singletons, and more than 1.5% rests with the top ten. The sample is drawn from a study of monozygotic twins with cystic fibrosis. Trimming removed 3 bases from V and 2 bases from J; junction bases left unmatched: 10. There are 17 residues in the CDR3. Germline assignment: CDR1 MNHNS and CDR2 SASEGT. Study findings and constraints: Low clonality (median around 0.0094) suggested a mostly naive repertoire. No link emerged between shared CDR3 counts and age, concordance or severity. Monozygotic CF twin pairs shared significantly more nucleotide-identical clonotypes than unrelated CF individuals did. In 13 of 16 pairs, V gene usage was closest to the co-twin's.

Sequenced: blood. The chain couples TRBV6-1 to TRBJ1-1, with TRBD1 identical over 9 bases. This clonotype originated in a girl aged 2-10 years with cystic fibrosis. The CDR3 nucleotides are TGTGCCAGCAGTGACACCGGGACAGGGTTTGTAAACACTGAAGCTTTCTTT. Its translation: CASSDTGTGFVNTEAFF.